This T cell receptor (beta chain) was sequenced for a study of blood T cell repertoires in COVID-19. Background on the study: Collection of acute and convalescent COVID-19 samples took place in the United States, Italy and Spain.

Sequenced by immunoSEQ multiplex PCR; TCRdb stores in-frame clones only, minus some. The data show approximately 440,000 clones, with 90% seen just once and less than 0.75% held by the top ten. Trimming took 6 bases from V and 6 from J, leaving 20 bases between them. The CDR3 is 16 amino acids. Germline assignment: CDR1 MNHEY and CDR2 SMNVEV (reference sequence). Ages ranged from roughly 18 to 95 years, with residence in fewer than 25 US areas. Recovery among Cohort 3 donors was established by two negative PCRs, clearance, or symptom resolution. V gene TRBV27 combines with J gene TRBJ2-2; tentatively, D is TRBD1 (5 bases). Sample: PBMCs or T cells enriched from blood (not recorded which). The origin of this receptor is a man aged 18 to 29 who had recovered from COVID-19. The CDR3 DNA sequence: TGTGCCAGCAGGCCCTCATTTGGAGCAGGGTCCGGGGAGCTGTTTTTT. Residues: CASRPSFGAGSGELFF.